This TCR beta chain emerged from a study of blood T cell repertoires in COVID-19. At the level of the study: T cells, B-cell-depleted T cells, or PBMCs provided the cDNA or gDNA that served as material.

As handled by the study authors: Amplification with reference gene primers provided the estimates of nucleated cell counts. The table came from immunoSEQ multiplex PCR; TCRdb's copy has only in-frame clones and leaves some out. For V, J and clone size, that table is used; D and trimming come from the DNA. The data contain a few hundred thousand clones, roughly 87% of them seen just once; the ten biggest clones take up roughly 1%. This TCR was sampled from a woman younger than 45 who had recovered from COVID-19. Specimen: PBMCs or T cells enriched from blood (not recorded which).

CDR3 loop: CASSFRRRGMNTEAFF. CDR3 coding DNA: TGTGCCAGCAGCTTCCGCCGAAGGGGGATGAACACTGAAGCTTTCTTT. The chain uses TRBV7-8 and TRBJ1-1; TRBD1 is a possible D gene (6 bases). Per germline, CDR1 SGHVS and CDR2 FQNEAQ. This CDR3 contains 16 residues. V was trimmed by 3 bases and J by 0 bases, leaving 14 bases between them.